This entry concerns a single TCR beta chain. The sample comes from a study of cytomegalovirus exposure and HLA in healthy donors. This CDR3 contains 17 residues. J gave up 0 bases and V 8 bases, and 9 bases lay outside the gene matches. The germline gives CDR1 SGHVS, CDR2 FNYEAQ. PCR was performed using 60 Vbeta and 13 Jbeta primers. Profiling relied on immunoSEQ multiplex PCR, and the TCRdb table lists in-frame clones only, not all of them. The sample holds over 100,000 clones, around four fifths seen once. The material sequenced was PBMCs. This sequence joins TRBV7-6 and TRBJ2-1; 11 bases map to TRBD2. The receptor was derived from a man aged 40-50 years in good health and CMV-seronegative. CDR3 residues: CASDSSGGTNSYNEQFF. The CDR3 DNA reads as TGTGCCAGCGACTCTAGCGGGGGGACCAACTCCTACAATGAGCAGTTCTTC.